This entry lists 6 T cell receptor beta chains sequenced from one sample in a study of blood T cell repertoires in COVID-19. Only in-frame clones appear in the TCRdb table, and some are missing; sequencing was by immunoSEQ multiplex PCR. Here the sample spans some 68,000 clones, around 85% being singletons. Sequencing was performed on peripheral blood. The receptors here all came from a man in his fifties with active COVID-19.

The chain carries TRBV7-3 and TRBJ1-6; D call uncertain. CDR3 length: 14 amino acids. The germline V gene encodes CDR1 SGHTA and CDR2 FQGTGA. The ends were cut back, 3 bases at V and 7 bases at J, with 10 bases in the middle. The CDR3 coding sequence is TGTGCCAGCAGCTTGAGGGCAGACAATTCACCCCTCCACTTT. Its translation: CASSLRADNSPLHF.

The chain's CDR3 is CASGFSGTGVSVTEAFF. In nucleotides, the CDR3 is TGTGCTAGTGGTTTTTCGGGGACAGGGGTATCGGTCACTGAAGCTTTCTTT. The V gene is TRBV12-5, the J gene TRBJ1-1, with TRBD1 identical over 10 bases. The trim removed 3 bases at V and 4 bases at J, leaving 11 bases unmatched. Germline V lookup: CDR1 LGHNT, CDR2 FRNRAP. There are 17 residues in the CDR3.

The CDR3 sequence: CASSPLADPYNEQFF. CDR3 coding DNA: TGTGCCAGCAGCCCACTAGCGGACCCCTACAATGAGCAGTTCTTC. The V gene is TRBV9, the J gene TRBJ2-1; 8 nucleotides align to TRBD2. Germline trimming cut 4 bases from V and 2 bases from J; bases unmatched to any gene: 5. This CDR3 region has 15 residues. The germline CDR1 and CDR2 sequences are SGDLS and YYNGEE.

V usage is TRBV10-2 and J usage is TRBJ1-4; 10 bases are shared with TRBD1. Trimming removed 6 bases from V and 8 bases from J; junction bases left unmatched: 6. This CDR3 is built from 14 residues. Germline V gene lookup returns CDR1 WSHSY and CDR2 SAAADI. The CDR3 nucleotides are TGCGCCAGCAGCCGGGACAGGGGAAGGGAAAAACTGTTTTTT. It translates to CASSRDRGREKLFF.

The chain recombines TRBV7-2 with TRBJ2-7, with D perhaps matching TRBD2 (5 bases). V was pared by 6 bases and J by 0 bases, with 12 bases between. CDR1 is SGHTA, CDR2 FQGNSA, per germline. The CDR3 spans 14 residues. The CDR3 protein is CASSRGRSSYEQYF. The CDR3 nucleotides read TGTGCCAGCAGTCGGGGAAGAAGCTCCTACGAGCAGTACTTC.

The chain couples TRBV7-2 to TRBJ2-7; no clear D gene. The CDR3 covers 12 residues. Trimming removed 4 bases from V and 6 bases from J, with 10 bases in between. CDR1 is SGHTA, CDR2 FQGNSA, per germline. DNA of the CDR3: TGTGCCAGCAGCTATGGTACTTTCGAGCAGTACTTC. This codes for CASSYGTFEQYF.